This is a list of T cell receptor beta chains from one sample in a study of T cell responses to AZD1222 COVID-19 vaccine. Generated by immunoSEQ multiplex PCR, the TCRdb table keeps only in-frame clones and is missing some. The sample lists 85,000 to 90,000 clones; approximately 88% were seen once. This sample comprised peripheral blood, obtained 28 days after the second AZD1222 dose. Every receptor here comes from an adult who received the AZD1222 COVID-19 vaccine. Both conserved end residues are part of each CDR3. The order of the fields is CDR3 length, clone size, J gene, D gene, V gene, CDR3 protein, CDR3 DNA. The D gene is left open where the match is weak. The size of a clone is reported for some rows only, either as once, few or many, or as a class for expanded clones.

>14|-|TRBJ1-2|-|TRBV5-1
CASSLGSGDYGYTF
TGCGCCAGCAGCTTGGGTTCGGGAGACTATGGCTACACCTTC
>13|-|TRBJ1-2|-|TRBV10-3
CAISGNQGEGYTF
TGTGCCATCAGTGGAAATCAGGGAGAGGGCTACACCTTC
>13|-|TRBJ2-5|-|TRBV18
CASSLGVEETQYF
TGTGCCAGCTCCCTCGGGGTTGAGGAGACCCAGTACTTC
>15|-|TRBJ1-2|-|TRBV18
CASSPPGTRNYGYTF
TGTGCCAGCTCACCACCGGGGACAAGAAACTATGGCTACACCTTC
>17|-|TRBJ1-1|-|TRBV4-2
CASSQVGQGLLNTEAFF
TGTGCCAGCAGCCAAGTCGGCCAGGGGTTATTGAACACTGAAGCTTTCTTT
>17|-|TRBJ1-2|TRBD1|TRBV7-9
CASSFYGTGRAHYGYTF
TGTGCCAGCAGCTTTTATGGGACAGGGAGGGCCCACTATGGCTACACCTTC
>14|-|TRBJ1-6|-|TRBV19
CASSYRRVDSPLHF
TGTGCCAGTAGTTATAGACGGGTGGACTCACCCCTCCACTTT
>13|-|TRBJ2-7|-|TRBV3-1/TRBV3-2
CASSLGTSGEQYF
TGTGCCAGCAGCCTCGGGACCTCTGGAGAGCAGTACTTC
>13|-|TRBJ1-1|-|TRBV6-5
CASRRQTNSEAFF
TGTGCCAGCAGGCGACAGACTAACTCTGAAGCTTTCTTT
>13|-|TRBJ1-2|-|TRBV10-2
CASSDPYRDGYTF
TGCGCCAGCAGTGACCCATACAGGGATGGCTACACCTTC
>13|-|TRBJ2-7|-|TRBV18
CASSPGRTNEQYF
TGTGCCAGCTCACCAGGCAGAACTAACGAGCAGTACTTC
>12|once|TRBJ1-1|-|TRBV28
CASSLLPGQAFF
TGTGCCAGCAGTCTACTGCCGGGGCAAGCTTTCTTT
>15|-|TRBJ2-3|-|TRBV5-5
CASSLSNRVADTQYF
TGTGCCAGCAGCTTGTCCAACAGGGTGGCAGATACGCAGTATTTT
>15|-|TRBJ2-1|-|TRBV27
CASSFTGTRYNEQFF
TGTGCCAGCAGTTTTACCGGGACACGTTACAATGAGCAGTTCTTC
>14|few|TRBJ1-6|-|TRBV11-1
CASSPGSVYSPLHF
TGTGCCAGCAGCCCAGGGAGCGTGTATTCACCCCTCCACTTT
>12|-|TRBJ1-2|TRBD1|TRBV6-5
CATSQGDYGYTF
TGTGCCACCAGTCAGGGGGACTATGGCTACACCTTC
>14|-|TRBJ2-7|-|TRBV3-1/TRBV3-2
CASSQSTGTYEQYF
TGTGCCAGCAGCCAATCGACAGGCACCTACGAGCAGTACTTC
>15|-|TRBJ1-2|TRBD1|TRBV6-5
CASSYPDRGVYGYTF
TGTGCCAGCAGTTACCCGGACAGGGGAGTGTATGGCTACACCTTC
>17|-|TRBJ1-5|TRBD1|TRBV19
CASSIWDRGPTGQPQHF
TGTGCCAGTAGTATCTGGGACAGGGGGCCGACGGGACAGCCCCAGCATTTT
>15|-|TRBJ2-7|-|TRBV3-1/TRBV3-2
CASSQVYGGSYEQYF
TGTGCCAGCAGCCAAGTCTACGGGGGCTCCTACGAGCAGTACTTC
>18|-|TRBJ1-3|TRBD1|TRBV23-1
CASSQSGELQGARNTIYF
TGCGCCAGCAGTCAATCGGGGGAGTTGCAGGGGGCACGAAACACCATATATTTT
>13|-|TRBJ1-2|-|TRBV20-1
CSASEGLGYGYTF
TGCAGTGCTAGTGAAGGGCTTGGGTATGGCTACACCTTC
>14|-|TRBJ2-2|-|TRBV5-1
CASSRVGGTGELFF
TGCGCCAGCAGCAGGGTTGGGGGCACCGGGGAGCTGTTTTTT
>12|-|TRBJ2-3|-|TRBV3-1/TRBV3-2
CASSQFSDTQYF
TGTGCCAGCAGCCAATTCTCCGATACGCAGTATTTT
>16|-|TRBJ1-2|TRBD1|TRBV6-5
CASSYSTGAIYYGYTF
TGTGCCAGCAGTTACTCGACAGGGGCGATTTACTATGGCTACACCTTC
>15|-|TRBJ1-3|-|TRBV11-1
CASSSQMTSGNTIYF
TGTGCCAGCAGCTCTCAGATGACCTCTGGAAACACCATATATTTT
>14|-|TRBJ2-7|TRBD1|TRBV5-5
CASSLRQGDDEQYF
TGTGCCAGCAGCTTAAGACAGGGAGATGACGAGCAGTACTTC
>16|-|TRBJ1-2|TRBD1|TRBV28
CASSTGQGITHYGYTF
TGTGCCAGCAGTACGGGACAGGGGATAACGCACTATGGCTACACCTTC
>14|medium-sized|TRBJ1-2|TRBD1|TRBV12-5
CASGLPGQVYGYTF
TGTGCTAGTGGTCTACCGGGACAGGTATATGGCTACACCTTC
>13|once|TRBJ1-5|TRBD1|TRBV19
CASGTGLDQPQHF
TGTGCCAGTGGGACAGGGCTTGATCAGCCCCAGCATTTT
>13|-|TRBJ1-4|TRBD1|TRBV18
CASSPGQSEKLFF
TGTGCCAGCTCACCGGGACAGTCTGAAAAACTGTTTTTT
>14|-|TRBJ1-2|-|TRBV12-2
CASRLTRSNYGYTF
TGTGCAAGTCGCTTGACCAGGAGTAACTATGGCTACACCTTC
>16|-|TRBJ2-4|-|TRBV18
CASSPPGQRAKNIQYF
TGTGCCAGCTCACCACCGGGGCAGAGAGCCAAAAACATTCAGTACTTC
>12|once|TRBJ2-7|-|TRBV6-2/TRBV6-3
CASSRDVFEQYF
TGTGCCAGCAGTCGAGACGTCTTCGAGCAGTACTTC
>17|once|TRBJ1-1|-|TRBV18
CASSPLKGGGSGTEAFF
TGTGCCAGCTCACCACTGAAAGGGGGAGGTTCGGGCACTGAAGCTTTCTTT
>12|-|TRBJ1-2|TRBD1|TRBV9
CASSAGQGSYTF
TGTGCCAGCAGCGCCGGACAGGGATCGTACACCTTC